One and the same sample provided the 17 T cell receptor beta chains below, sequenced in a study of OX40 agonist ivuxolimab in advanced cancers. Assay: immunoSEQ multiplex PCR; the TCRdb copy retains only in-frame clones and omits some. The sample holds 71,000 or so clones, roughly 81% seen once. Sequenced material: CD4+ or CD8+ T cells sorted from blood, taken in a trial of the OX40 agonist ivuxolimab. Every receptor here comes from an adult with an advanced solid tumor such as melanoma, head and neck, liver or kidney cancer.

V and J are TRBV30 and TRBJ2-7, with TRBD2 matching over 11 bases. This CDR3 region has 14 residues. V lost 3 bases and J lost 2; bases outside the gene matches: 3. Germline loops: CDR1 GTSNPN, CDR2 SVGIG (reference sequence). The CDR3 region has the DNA TGTGCCTGGAGACATAGCGGGAGGGCCTACGAGCAGTACTTC. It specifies CAWRHSGRAYEQYF.

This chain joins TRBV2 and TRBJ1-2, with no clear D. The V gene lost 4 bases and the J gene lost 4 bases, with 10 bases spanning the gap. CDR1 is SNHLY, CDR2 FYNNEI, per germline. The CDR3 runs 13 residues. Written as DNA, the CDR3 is TGTGCCAGCAGTGTGAGGCAGACCTATGGCTACACCTTC. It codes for CASSVRQTYGYTF.

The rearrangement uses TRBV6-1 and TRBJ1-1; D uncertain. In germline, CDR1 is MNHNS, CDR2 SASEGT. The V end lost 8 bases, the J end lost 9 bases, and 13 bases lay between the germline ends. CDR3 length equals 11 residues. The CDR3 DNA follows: TGTGCCAGCGACGGGAGAGCCCAAGCTTTCTTT. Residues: CASDGRAQAFF.

CDR3 residues: CASTPTGVSTGELFF. Here the CDR3 DNA reads TGTGCCAGCACTCCGACAGGGGTGAGCACCGGGGAGCTGTTTTTT. V usage is TRBV6-6 and J usage is TRBJ2-2; 8 positions match TRBD1. V was clipped by 7 bases and J by 4 bases; unmatched bases: 8. The length of the CDR3 is 15 residues. CDR1 is MNHNY and CDR2 is SVGAGI in the germline V gene (reference sequence).

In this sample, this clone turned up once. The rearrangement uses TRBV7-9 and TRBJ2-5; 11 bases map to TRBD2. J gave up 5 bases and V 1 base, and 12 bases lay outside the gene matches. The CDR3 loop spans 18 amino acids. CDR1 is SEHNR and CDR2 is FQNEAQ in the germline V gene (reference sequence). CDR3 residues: CASSLGLGSGGAWETQYF. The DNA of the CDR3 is TGTGCCAGCAGCTTAGGTCTCGGTAGCGGGGGGGCCTGGGAGACCCAGTACTTC.

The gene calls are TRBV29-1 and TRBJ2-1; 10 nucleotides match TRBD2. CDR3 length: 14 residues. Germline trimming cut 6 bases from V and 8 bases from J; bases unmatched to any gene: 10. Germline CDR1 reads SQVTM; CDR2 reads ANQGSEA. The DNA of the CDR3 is TGCAGCGTGAAAGCGGGGGGGCCTTTGGATGAGCAGTTCTTC. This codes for CSVKAGGPLDEQFF.

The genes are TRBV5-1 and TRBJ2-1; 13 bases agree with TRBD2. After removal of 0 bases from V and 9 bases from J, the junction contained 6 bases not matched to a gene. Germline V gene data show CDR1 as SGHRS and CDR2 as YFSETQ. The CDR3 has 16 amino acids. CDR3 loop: CASSLDTSGGASEQFF. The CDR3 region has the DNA TGCGCCAGCAGCTTGGATACTAGCGGGGGGGCAAGTGAGCAGTTCTTC.

CDR3 nucleotide sequence: TGTGCCAGCAGCTTCTCGGACGGTGTCCAAGAGACCCAGTACTTC. It encodes CASSFSDGVQETQYF. This chain uses TRBV11-3 with TRBJ2-5; unclear D gene. The CDR3 is 15 residues long. V lost 3 bases to trimming and J lost 1 base, with 12 bases between them. Per germline, CDR1 SGHNT and CDR2 YENEEA.

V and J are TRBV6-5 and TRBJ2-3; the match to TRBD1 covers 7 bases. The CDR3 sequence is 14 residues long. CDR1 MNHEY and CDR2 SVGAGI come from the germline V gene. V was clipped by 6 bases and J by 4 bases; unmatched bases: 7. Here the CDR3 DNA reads TGTGCCAGCAGATTGGACAGGCGAGCAGATACGCAGTATTTT. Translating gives CASRLDRRADTQYF.

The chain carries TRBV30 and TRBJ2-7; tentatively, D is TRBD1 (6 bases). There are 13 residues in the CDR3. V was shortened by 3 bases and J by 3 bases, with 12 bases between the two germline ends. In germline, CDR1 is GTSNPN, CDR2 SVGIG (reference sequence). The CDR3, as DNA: TGTGCCTGGAGAGAGACAGGTCGCTACGAGCAGTACTTC. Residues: CAWRETGRYEQYF.

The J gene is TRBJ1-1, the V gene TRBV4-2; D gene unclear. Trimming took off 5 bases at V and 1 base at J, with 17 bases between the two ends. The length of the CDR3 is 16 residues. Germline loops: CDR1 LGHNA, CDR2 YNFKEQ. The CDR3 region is CASSLRAPGGNTEAFF. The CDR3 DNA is TGTGCCAGCAGCTTACGGGCCCCGGGAGGGAACACTGAAGCTTTCTTT.

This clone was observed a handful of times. The CDR3 coding sequence is TGCGCCAGCAGGTGGACGGGTCCCAATGATTATAATTCACCCCTCCACTTT. Protein: CASRWTGPNDYNSPLHF. This chain uses TRBV4-1 with TRBJ1-6; no firm D call. This CDR3 has 17 amino acids. Germline loops: CDR1 MGHRA, CDR2 YSYEKL. V was trimmed by 6 bases and J by 4 bases, leaving 19 bases between them.

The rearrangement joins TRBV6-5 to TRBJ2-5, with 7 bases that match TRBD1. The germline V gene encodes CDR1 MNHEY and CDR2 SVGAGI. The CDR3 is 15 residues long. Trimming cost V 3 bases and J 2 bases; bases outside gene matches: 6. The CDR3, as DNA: TGTGCCAGCAGTTATTCCGTGACAGGGCAAGAGACCCAGTACTTC. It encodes CASSYSVTGQETQYF.

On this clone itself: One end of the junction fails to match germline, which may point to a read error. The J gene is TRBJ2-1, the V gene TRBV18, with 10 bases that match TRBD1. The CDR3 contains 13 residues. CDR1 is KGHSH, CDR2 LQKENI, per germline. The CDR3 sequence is CAGGTGVHNEQFF. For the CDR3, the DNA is TGCGCTGGAGGGACAGGGGTCCACAATGAGCAGTTCTTC.

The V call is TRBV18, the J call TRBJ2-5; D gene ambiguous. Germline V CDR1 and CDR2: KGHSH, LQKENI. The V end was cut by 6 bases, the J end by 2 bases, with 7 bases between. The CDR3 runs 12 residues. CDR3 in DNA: TGTGCCAGCTCGGTAACACAAGAGACCCAGTACTTC. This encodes CASSVTQETQYF.

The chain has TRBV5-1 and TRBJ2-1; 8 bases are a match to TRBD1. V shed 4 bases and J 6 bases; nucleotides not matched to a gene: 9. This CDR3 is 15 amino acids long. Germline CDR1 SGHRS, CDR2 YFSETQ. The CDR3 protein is CASSPQGARGNEQFF. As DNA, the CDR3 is TGCGCCAGCAGCCCCCAGGGGGCGAGGGGCAATGAGCAGTTCTTC.

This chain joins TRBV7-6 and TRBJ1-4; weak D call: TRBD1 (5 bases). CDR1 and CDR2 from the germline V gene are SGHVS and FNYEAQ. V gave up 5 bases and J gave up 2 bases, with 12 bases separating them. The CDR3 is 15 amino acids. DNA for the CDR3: TGTGCCAGCAGCCGCCAGGGAGGGACTAATGAAAAACTGTTTTTT. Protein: CASSRQGGTNEKLFF.